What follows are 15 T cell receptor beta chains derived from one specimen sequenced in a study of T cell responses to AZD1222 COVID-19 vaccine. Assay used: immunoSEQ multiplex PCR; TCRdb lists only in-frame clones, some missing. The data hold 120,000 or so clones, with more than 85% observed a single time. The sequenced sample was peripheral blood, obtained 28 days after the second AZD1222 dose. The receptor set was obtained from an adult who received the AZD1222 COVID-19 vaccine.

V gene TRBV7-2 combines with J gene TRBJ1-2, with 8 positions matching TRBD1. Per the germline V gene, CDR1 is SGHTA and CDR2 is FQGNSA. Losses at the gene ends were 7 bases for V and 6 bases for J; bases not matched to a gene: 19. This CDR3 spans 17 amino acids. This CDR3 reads CASNPTEKDRDVNGYTF. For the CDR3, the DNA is TGTGCCAGCAACCCAACGGAGAAGGACAGGGACGTCAATGGCTACACCTTC.

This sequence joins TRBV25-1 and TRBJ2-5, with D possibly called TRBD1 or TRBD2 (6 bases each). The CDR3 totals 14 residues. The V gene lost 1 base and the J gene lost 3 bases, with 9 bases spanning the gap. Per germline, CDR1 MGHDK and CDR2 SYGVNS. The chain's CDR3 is CASSESGAKETQYF. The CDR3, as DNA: TGTGCCAGCAGTGAATCGGGGGCAAAAGAGACCCAGTACTTC. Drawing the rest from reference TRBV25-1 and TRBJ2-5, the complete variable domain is EADIYQTPRYLVIGTGKKITLECSQTMGHDKMYWYQQDPGMELHLIHYSYGVNSTEKGDLSSESTVSRIRTEHFPLTLESARPSHTSQYLCASSESGAKETQYFGPGTRLLVL.

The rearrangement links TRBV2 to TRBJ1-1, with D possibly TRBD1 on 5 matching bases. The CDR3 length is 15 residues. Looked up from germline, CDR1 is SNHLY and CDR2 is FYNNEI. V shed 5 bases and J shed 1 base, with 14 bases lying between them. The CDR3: CASSQMGGPNTEAFF. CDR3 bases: TGTGCCAGCAGTCAAATGGGGGGACCGAACACTGAAGCTTTCTTT.

In DNA, the CDR3 is TGCGCCAGCAGCCCGATGCTGGGGAGCGAGTTTCGGCTGAACACTGAAGCTTTCTTT. It translates to CASSPMLGSEFRLNTEAFF. This chain uses TRBV4-3 with TRBJ1-1; no definite D call. Trimming shortened V by 4 bases and J by 0 bases, and 24 bases separated the two germline ends. Germline assignment: CDR1 LGHNA and CDR2 YSLEER. The CDR3 has 19 amino acids.

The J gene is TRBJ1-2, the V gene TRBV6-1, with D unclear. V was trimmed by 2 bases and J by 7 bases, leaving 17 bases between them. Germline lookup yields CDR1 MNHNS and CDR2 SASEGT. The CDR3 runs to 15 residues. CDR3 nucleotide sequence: TGTGCCAGCAGTGAACATCGGCTCACTAGGGTTGGCTACACCTTC. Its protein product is CASSEHRLTRVGYTF.

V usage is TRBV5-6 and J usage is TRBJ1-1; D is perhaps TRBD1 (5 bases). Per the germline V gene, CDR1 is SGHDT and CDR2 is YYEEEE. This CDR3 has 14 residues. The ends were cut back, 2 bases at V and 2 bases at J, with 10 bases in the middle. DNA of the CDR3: TGTGCCAGCAGCTTCGGGACGGGAAACACTGAAGCTTTCTTT. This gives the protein CASSFGTGNTEAFF.

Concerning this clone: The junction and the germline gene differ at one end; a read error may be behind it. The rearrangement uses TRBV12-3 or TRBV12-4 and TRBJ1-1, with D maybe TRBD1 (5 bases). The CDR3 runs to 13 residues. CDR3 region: CASSSDSDREPFF. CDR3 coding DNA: TGTGCCAGCAGTTCCGACAGCGACCGTGAACCTTTCTTT.

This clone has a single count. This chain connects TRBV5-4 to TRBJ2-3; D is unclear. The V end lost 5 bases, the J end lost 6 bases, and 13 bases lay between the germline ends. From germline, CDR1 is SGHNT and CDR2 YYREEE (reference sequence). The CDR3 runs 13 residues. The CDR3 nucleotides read TGTGCCAGCAGTTCAAGTCCTGGGGATACGCAGTATTTT. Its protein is CASSSSPGDTQYF. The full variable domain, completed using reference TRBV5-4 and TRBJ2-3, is ETGVTQSPTHLIKTRGQQVTLRCSSQSGHNTVSWYQQALGQGPQFIFQYYREEENGRGNFPPRFSGLQFPNYSSELNVNALELDDSALYLCASSSSPGDTQYFGPGTRLTVL.

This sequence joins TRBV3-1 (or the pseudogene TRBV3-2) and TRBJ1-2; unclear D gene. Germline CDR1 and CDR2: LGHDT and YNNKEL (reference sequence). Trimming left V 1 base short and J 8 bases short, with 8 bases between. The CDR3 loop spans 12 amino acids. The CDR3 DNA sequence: TGTGCCAGCAGCCAAGCTTTGAGGGGCTACACCTTC. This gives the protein CASSQALRGYTF.

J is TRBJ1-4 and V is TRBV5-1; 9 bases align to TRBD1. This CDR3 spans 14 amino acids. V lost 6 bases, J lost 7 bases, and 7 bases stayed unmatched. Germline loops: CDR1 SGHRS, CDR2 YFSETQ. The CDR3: CASTYGTGSEKLFF. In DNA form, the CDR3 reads TGCGCCAGCACTTACGGGACAGGGAGTGAAAAACTGTTTTTT.

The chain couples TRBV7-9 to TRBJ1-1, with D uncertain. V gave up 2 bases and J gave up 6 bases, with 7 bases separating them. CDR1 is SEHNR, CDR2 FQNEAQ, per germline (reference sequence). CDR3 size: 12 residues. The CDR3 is CASSLMYAEAFF. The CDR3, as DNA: TGTGCCAGCAGCTTAATGTACGCTGAAGCTTTCTTT.

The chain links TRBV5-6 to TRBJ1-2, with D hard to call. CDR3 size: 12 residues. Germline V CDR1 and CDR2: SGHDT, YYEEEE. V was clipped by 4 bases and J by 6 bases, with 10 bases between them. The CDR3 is CASSVTRHGYTF. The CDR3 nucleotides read TGTGCCAGCAGCGTGACACGGCATGGCTACACCTTC.

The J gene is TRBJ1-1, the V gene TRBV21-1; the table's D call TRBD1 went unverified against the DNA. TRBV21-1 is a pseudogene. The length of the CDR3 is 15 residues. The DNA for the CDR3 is TGTGCCAGCAGGGAATTGGACAGAAGGAACACTGAAGCTTTCTTT. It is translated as CASRELDRRNTEAFF.

CDR3 in amino acids: CASSPPSGLEQYF. The CDR3 DNA follows: TGTGCCAGCTCACCACCGAGTGGGCTCGAGCAGTACTTC. J is TRBJ2-7 and V is TRBV18; D gene ambiguous. The CDR3 extends over 13 amino acids. The ends were cut back, 0 bases at V and 6 bases at J, with 9 bases in the middle. Looked up from germline, CDR1 is KGHSH and CDR2 is LQKENI. Filled out from reference TRBV18 and TRBJ2-7, the complete variable domain reads NAGVMQNPRHLVRRRGQEARLRCSPMKGHSHVYWYRQLPEEGLKFMVYLQKENIIDESGMPKERFSAEFPKEGPSILRIQQVVRGDSAAYFCASSPPSGLEQYFGPGTRLTVT.

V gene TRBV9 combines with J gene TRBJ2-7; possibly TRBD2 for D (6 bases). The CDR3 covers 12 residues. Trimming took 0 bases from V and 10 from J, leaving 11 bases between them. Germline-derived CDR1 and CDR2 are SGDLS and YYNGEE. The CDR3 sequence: CASSVGGGSQYF. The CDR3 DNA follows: TGTGCCAGCAGCGTAGGCGGAGGGTCCCAGTACTTC.